Sequencing of this T cell receptor beta chain was carried out in a study of T cell responses to AZD1222 COVID-19 vaccine (dated by TCRdb to about 2021). Background on the whole study: TCR sequencing covered about 230 trial participants: approximately 200 given two doses of AZD1222 and 26 given two doses of MenACWY control vaccine. Enrollment into the trials was organized by age into subgroups of 18-55, 56-69 and 70-plus years, and those subgroups contained about 160, 30 and 59 TCR-sequenced participants, respectively. Study-wide conclusions, independent of this receptor: Participants were mostly white British and included more females than males, and it was suggested by the authors that clonal diversity may have been underestimated. Reportedly, almost half of the unique spike-specific TCRs recognized epitopes lying outside the regions that are mutated in the B.1.351 and B.1.1.7 variants. Vaccine-associated CD4 TCRs spanned the whole spike protein, with dominant responses in regions 160-218 and 743-854. Conclusions about previously exposed vaccinees are limited, since just 6 or 7 AZD1222 recipients were seropositive for SARS-CoV-2 at baseline. Spike-specific TCR breadth and depth rose significantly after two AZD1222 doses compared with day 0 and with MenACWY recipients. The 56-69-year group was small, and its depth increase did not reach significance, likely because of low power. Because no day 14 peak-response samples were available, repertoires were characterized only after the peak T cell response.

The CDR3 regions of human TCRbeta chains were analyzed by immunosequencing. The paper's processing steps were these. TCRs in the repertoires were matched against a reference library of SARS-CoV-2-specific TCRs that had been generated with the MIRA antigen-specificity platform. Breadth was defined as the fraction of unique TCRs that were SARS-CoV-2-associated, and depth was defined as the fraction of total T cells that were SARS-CoV-2-associated. Each spike-specific TCR was assigned to its reactive spike region and to a CD4 or CD8 class using the MIRA data. Log10-transformed breadth and depth values were compared by one-way ANOVA with Sidak's multiple comparisons tests. The table comes from immuneACCESS by way of TCRdb, which keeps in-frame sequences with V and J called. Part of the clones is missing from these tables; in studies checked, under half for an unresolved V gene and the rest for unknown reasons. That table is the source of V, J and clone size, and D and trimming were worked out from the DNA. Across this sample there are under 45,000 clones, with 80% to 85% seen only once. The ten top clones hold 15% to 20% of the sample.

The germline V gene (reference sequence) provides CDR1 LNHDA and CDR2 SQIVND. The CDR3 starts with the cysteine, ends with the phenylalanine, and has 15 residues. Of the read, only the CDR3 DNA is kept; its 45 bases are in frame from base 1. Clipping removes 3 bases from V and 7 bases from J, with 8 as the unmatched junction base count. The time point label, as the study defines it: about 28 days (+/-7) after the second vaccine dose. AZD1222 recipients given second doses at about 4 weeks or at about 12 weeks were pooled, since spike-specific TCR depth and breadth were not found to differ between the two schedules. Vaccinee samples were obtained from the UK trials COV001 and COV002, which included a single-blind randomized controlled phase 2/3 trial of AZD1222 (ChAdOx1 nCoV-19) in healthy adults. For TCRbeta chain sequencing, PBMC samples were collected from trial participants at day 0 and at day 28 after the second dose.

This clone has a single count. Which antigen it targets is not known. No per-base quality is available; no much larger clone lies one base away. Material: peripheral blood, obtained 28 days after the second AZD1222 dose. The sequence was obtained from an adult who received the AZD1222 COVID-19 vaccine. The chain employs TRBV19 and TRBJ2-5; 10 nucleotides in the junction match TRBD1. The sequenced DNA: TGTGCCAGTAGTATTCCGGGACAGGGGTTTGGGACCCAGTACTTC. It encodes CASSIPGQGFGTQYF. Full variable domain (CDR3 extended with the reference TRBV19 and TRBJ2-5 proteins): DGGITQSPKYLFRKEGQNVTLSCEQNLNHDAMYWYRQDPGQGLRLIYYSQIVNDFQKGDIAEGYSVSREKKESFPLTVTSAQKNPTAFYLCASSIPGQGFGTQYFGPGTRLLVL.